One and the same sample provided the 15 T cell receptor beta chains below, sequenced in a study of OX40 agonist ivuxolimab in advanced cancers. TCRdb keeps only in-frame clones here, not all; method: immunoSEQ multiplex PCR. The sample gives several thousand clones, roughly 77% of which show up once; about 30% is in the top ten. This sample comprised CD4+ or CD8+ T cells sorted from blood, obtained in a trial of the OX40 agonist ivuxolimab. Receptor source: an adult with an advanced solid tumor such as melanoma, head and neck, liver or kidney cancer.

The V gene is TRBV25-1, the J gene TRBJ2-2, with unresolved D. Trimming cost V 4 bases and J 2 bases, with 11 bases left between them. CDR1 MGHDK and CDR2 SYGVNS come from the germline V gene. The length of the CDR3 is 15 residues. CDR3 coding DNA: TGTGCCAGCAGTGCCAGCGTCATAAACACCGGGGAGCTGTTTTTT. This sequence encodes CASSASVINTGELFF.

This chain connects TRBV5-1 to TRBJ2-3, with 7 nucleotides matching TRBD1. CDR1 and CDR2 (germline): SGHRS, YFSETQ. J gave up 6 bases and V 4 bases, and 11 bases lay outside the gene matches. This CDR3 is built from 15 residues. CDR3 DNA: TGCGCCAGCAGCCCGCGGACAGGCCATGCGGATACGCAGTATTTT. Its translation: CASSPRTGHADTQYF.

The V gene is TRBV19, the J gene TRBJ1-2; D unresolved. This CDR3 spans 14 amino acids. From germline, CDR1 is LNHDA and CDR2 SQIVND (reference sequence). Trimming stripped 3 bases from V and 8 bases from J, with 16 bases between. CDR3 coding DNA: TGTGCCAGTAGTATGACTCAGACGGTCCGCGGCTACACCTTC. This translates into CASSMTQTVRGYTF.

This clone is large within its sample. The chain carries TRBV27 and TRBJ1-2; tentative D call: TRBD1 (5 bases). The CDR3 contains 16 residues. The V end was cut by 0 bases, the J end by 0 bases, with 11 bases between. CDR1 is MNHEY and CDR2 is SMNVEV in the germline V gene (reference sequence). The CDR3 sequence: CASSLSPSTANYGYTF. As DNA, the CDR3 is TGTGCCAGCAGTTTATCCCCATCGACAGCTAACTATGGCTACACCTTC.

The gene calls are TRBV7-8 and TRBJ2-7, with unresolved D. Trimming removed 8 bases from V and 2 bases from J, with 13 bases in between. CDR1 and CDR2 from the germline V gene are SGHVS and FQNEAQ. CDR3 size: 13 residues. The CDR3 sequence: CASSQGWPYEQYF. CDR3 nucleotide sequence: TGTGCCAGCTCCCAAGGGTGGCCCTACGAGCAGTACTTC.

The chain joins TRBV4-1 to TRBJ2-1; 7 bases line up with TRBD1. Germline CDR1 reads MGHRA; CDR2 reads YSYEKL. There are 14 residues in the CDR3. Trimming took 4 bases from V and 5 from J; bases not matched to a gene: 5. In DNA, the CDR3 is TGCGCCAGCAGCCCGACAGGGCCTCACAATGAGCAGTTCTTC. The encoded protein is CASSPTGPHNEQFF.

The chain joins TRBV6-5 to TRBJ2-5; 8 bases line up with TRBD2. CDR1 is MNHEY and CDR2 is SVGAGI in the germline V gene. The CDR3 loop spans 15 amino acids. V lost 4 bases, J lost 5 bases, and 9 bases stayed unmatched. CDR3 region: CASSLWSGGGETQYF. Here the CDR3 DNA reads TGTGCCAGCAGTTTATGGAGCGGGGGTGGGGAGACCCAGTACTTC.

The chain uses TRBV29-1 and TRBJ1-2; no definite D call. The V end was cut by 0 bases, the J end by 3 bases, with 8 bases between. In germline, CDR1 is SQVTM, CDR2 ANQGSEA. This CDR3 is 13 amino acids long. The CDR3: CSVEEGRDYGYTF. DNA of the CDR3: TGCAGCGTTGAAGAGGGAAGGGACTATGGCTACACCTTC.

J is TRBJ1-4 and V is TRBV5-5; D is unresolved. Trimming removed 1 base from V and 6 bases from J, with 7 bases in between. The CDR3 covers 13 residues. Germline V gene sequence: CDR1 SGHKS, CDR2 YYEKEE (reference sequence). Written as DNA, the CDR3 is TGTGCCAGCAGCTTGTGGCAGGATGAAAAACTGTTTTTT. Translation: CASSLWQDEKLFF. Complete variable domain (other parts from reference TRBV5-5 and TRBJ1-4): DAGVTQSPTHLIKTRGQQVTLRCSPISGHKSVSWYQQVLGQGPQFIFQYYEKEERGRGNFPDRFSARQFPNYSSELNVNALLLGDSALYLCASSLWQDEKLFFGSGTQLSVL.

The rearrangement uses TRBV6-5 and TRBJ2-7; D is perhaps TRBD1 (6 bases). Deletions cut 6 bases from V and 2 bases from J, with 17 bases between. This CDR3 has 15 residues. Looked up from germline, CDR1 is MNHEY and CDR2 is SVGAGI. This CDR3 reads CASSPMTGTTYEQYF. The CDR3 DNA reads TGTGCCAGCAGCCCTATGACAGGAACTACCTACGAGCAGTACTTC.

The CDR3 protein is CASSFSLGQGVLYEQFF. The CDR3 DNA reads TGTGCCAGCAGTTTCTCCCTGGGACAGGGGGTTCTGTATGAGCAGTTCTTC. This chain links TRBV27 with TRBJ2-1; TRBD1 agrees at 11 bases. Germline V gene sequence: CDR1 MNHEY, CDR2 SMNVEV (reference sequence). V gave up 3 bases and J gave up 8 bases; unmatched junction bases: 12. The CDR3 sequence is 17 residues long.

The chain is built from TRBV4-3 and TRBJ1-1, with no clear D. Trimming shortened V by 1 base and J by 5 bases, and 8 bases separated the two germline ends. The V gene's germline CDR1 is LGHNA and CDR2 YSLEER. This CDR3 spans 13 amino acids. The CDR3 loop reads CASSQGSRTEAFF. The CDR3 nucleotides are TGCGCCAGCAGCCAAGGAAGCAGGACTGAAGCTTTCTTT.

The chain combines TRBV11-3 with TRBJ2-1; maybe TRBD2 (5 bases). V was clipped by 4 bases and J by 8 bases, with 12 bases between them. The CDR3 extends over 13 amino acids. CDR1 is SGHNT and CDR2 is YENEEA in the germline V gene. CDR3 sequence: CASSSRGSYEQFF. The CDR3 bases are TGTGCCAGCAGCTCCAGAGGGTCGTATGAGCAGTTCTTC.

As DNA, the CDR3 is TGTGCCTGGAGTGTAATGGTGGGGGCAAACACCATATATTTT. Translated: CAWSVMVGANTIYF. The chain recombines TRBV30 with TRBJ1-3, with a possible D match to TRBD1 (6 bases). Germline CDR1 GTSNPN, CDR2 SVGIG (reference sequence). This CDR3 is built from 14 residues. The ends were cut back, 0 bases at V and 6 bases at J, with 12 bases in the middle.

CDR3 in DNA: TGTGCCAGCAGCTTACGTGGGCCACGGGAGACCCAGTACTTC. This translates into CASSLRGPRETQYF. The J gene is TRBJ2-5, the V gene TRBV5-4; no clear D. This CDR3 is built from 14 residues. V lost 2 bases and J 5 bases, leaving 13 bases between the germline ends. In germline, CDR1 is SGHNT, CDR2 YYREEE (reference sequence).